A selection of T cell receptor beta chains follows, all from one sample in a study of blood T cells in healthy people across ages. MiXCR was run by TCRdb on the 5' RACE reads, yielding one entry per CDR3 protein. The table includes 1 million or so distinct CDR3 sequences, more than 40% detected once. Sequenced sample: blood. The receptors derive from a woman aged 55-70 years in good health. CDR3s include the opening cysteine and the closing phenylalanine or tryptophan. The D gene is left open where the match is weak. For some rows the clone size is stated as once, few or many, or as a class when expanded; others skip it.

v_gene,d_gene,abundance,j_gene,CDR3nt,CDR3aa
TRBV15,NA,NA,TRBJ1-1,TGTGCCACCAGCAGAGATCGGGAGAACACTGAAGCTTTCTTT,CATSRDRENTEAFF
TRBV5-6,TRBD1,NA,TRBJ2-1,TGTGCCAGCAGCTGGGGGACAGACAATGAGCAGTTCTTC,CASSWGTDNEQFF
TRBV2,NA,NA,TRBJ1-4,TGTGCCAGCAGTGCCCGGGTTCGGGAAAAACTGTTTTTT,CASSARVREKLFF
TRBV12-5,NA,once,TRBJ2-6,TGTGCTAGTGGTTTGGTAGGGGACTCTGGGGCCAACGTCCTGACTTTC,CASGLVGDSGANVLTF
TRBV7-8,NA,NA,TRBJ1-2,TGTGCCAGCAGCTTAGCGTCCAGGGGTAACTATGGCTACACCTTC,CASSLASRGNYGYTF
TRBV4-2,NA,NA,TRBJ2-1,TGTGCCAGCAGCCAAGACGGTGGGGGGAATGAGCAGTTCTTC,CASSQDGGGNEQFF
TRBV21-1,NA,many,TRBJ2-7,TGTGCCAGCAGCAAAGCCGCCGGACAGGATAACCACGAGCAGTACTTC,CASSKAAGQDNHEQYF
TRBV3-1,NA,NA,TRBJ2-3,TGTGCCAGCAGCCAAACCCCAGGGGTTTTCCCAGATACGCAGTATTTT,CASSQTPGVFPDTQYF
TRBV7-9,NA,NA,TRBJ1-2,TGTGCCAGCAGCTTACCTATGGGTAACTATGGCTACACCTTC,CASSLPMGNYGYTF
TRBV21-1,NA,few,TRBJ2-7,TGTGCCAGGAAACTAGCGGATCTAACTTCCTACGAGCAGTACTTC,CARKLADLTSYEQYF
TRBV5-1,NA,NA,TRBJ2-3,TGCGTCAGCAGCTTACGCCAACTCGGGGATACGCAGTATTTT,CVSSLRQLGDTQYF
TRBV6-5,NA,NA,TRBJ2-5,TGTGCCAGCAGTTCGCGTCGGGTAGTGGGAACAAATGAGCAGTACTTC,CASSSRRVVGTNEQYF
TRBV4-1,NA,few,TRBJ2-1,TGCGCCAGCAGCCAAGGGGATCCTGGCAGCCCCGGGGAGCAGTTCTTC,CASSQGDPGSPGEQFF
TRBV7-9,NA,NA,TRBJ1-4,TGTGCCAGCACCCAGGGAAAGGGACAAGAAAAACTGTTTTTT,CASTQGKGQEKLFF
TRBV28,TRBD1,few,TRBJ1-2,TGTGCCAGCAGTTATACCGCACCGGGACAGGGGGCGCGGGGCTACACCTTC,CASSYTAPGQGARGYTF
TRBV5-1,NA,NA,TRBJ2-7,TGCGCCAGCAGCTCCGGGACCTTAACCGAGCAGTACTTC,CASSSGTLTEQYF
TRBV11-2,TRBD1,NA,TRBJ2-4,TGTGCCAGCAGTTCCATGGGGACAGCCCAACTTCAGTACTTC,CASSSMGTAQLQYF
TRBV28,TRBD1,NA,TRBJ2-1,TGTGCCAGCAGCGGAACGGACAGGGTAATTTTATACAATGAGCAGGTCTTC,CASSGTDRVILYNEQVF
TRBV6-2/TRBV6-3,NA,NA,TRBJ2-1,TGTGCCAGCAGTTACTCAACTAGCAAGGCTTACAATGAGCAGTTCTTC,CASSYSTSKAYNEQFF
TRBV7-3,NA,NA,TRBJ2-7,TGTGCCAGCAGCCCCGACGGGGGAACCTACGAGCAGTACTTC,CASSPDGGTYEQYF
TRBV29-1,NA,few,TRBJ2-5,TGCAGCGTTGAGGGACATAACCGAGAGACCCAGTACTTC,CSVEGHNRETQYF
TRBV25-1,NA,few,TRBJ2-7,TGTGCCAGCAGTGGTGGAGGGGGTCATTGGGGGGAGCAGTACTTC,CASSGGGGHWGEQYF
TRBV29-1,TRBD2,few,TRBJ2-3,TGCAGCGTTGACCGGACTAGCGGCACAGATACGCAGTATTTT,CSVDRTSGTDTQYF
TRBV24-1,NA,NA,TRBJ2-1,TGTGCCACCTCGCCCGGACTCATCCTCCACAATGAGCAGTTCTTC,CATSPGLILHNEQFF
TRBV28,TRBD2,once,TRBJ2-2,TGTGCCAGCAGTTTGGCGGGGGGGTGGACCGGGGAGCTGTTTTTT,CASSLAGGWTGELFF
TRBV7-9,NA,NA,TRBJ2-7,TGTGCCAGCAGCTTTCATCAAAGACAGGACAATGAGCAGTACTTC,CASSFHQRQDNEQYF
TRBV6-5,NA,NA,TRBJ2-3,TGTGCCAGCAGTCCCCGTCGGGGCCTCAGAGATACGCAGTATTTT,CASSPRRGLRDTQYF
TRBV10-3,TRBD1,NA,TRBJ2-5,TGTGCCATCAGTGTGAGCAGGGGGCAAGAGACCCAGTACTTC,CAISVSRGQETQYF
TRBV20-1,NA,NA,TRBJ2-5,TGCAGTGCTAGAGGGGACGGTAAAGAGACCCAGTACTTC,CSARGDGKETQYF
TRBV5-1,NA,few,TRBJ1-2,TGCGCCAGCAGCTTGGACGGAGGGAACTATGGCTACACCTTC,CASSLDGGNYGYTF
TRBV5-4,NA,NA,TRBJ2-6,TGTGCCAGCAGCGCACCGGGACAAGGGGGCTCTGGGGCCAACGTCCTGACTTTC,CASSAPGQGGSGANVLTF
TRBV12-3/TRBV12-4,NA,NA,TRBJ2-1,TGTGCCAGCAGTGAGCCCCCATGGGATCATGAGCAGTTCTTC,CASSEPPWDHEQFF
TRBV24-1,TRBD1,NA,TRBJ2-7,TGTGCCACCAGTGATTTGAGAGGACAGGGGACCCACGAGCAGTACTTC,CATSDLRGQGTHEQYF
TRBV5-1,NA,NA,TRBJ2-7,TGCGCCAGCAGCTACCTCCGGGACCAGTCCTACGAGCAGTACTTC,CASSYLRDQSYEQYF
TRBV6-5,TRBD2,NA,TRBJ2-7,TGTGCCAGCAGTTACGAGGCTAGCGGGAGCAACGAGCAGTACTTC,CASSYEASGSNEQYF
TRBV28,NA,NA,TRBJ2-5,TGTGCCAGCAGTTTCGACAGCACCGGTTCAGAGACCCAGTACTTC,CASSFDSTGSETQYF
TRBV29-1,TRBD2,few,TRBJ2-7,TGCAGCGTTGAAAAACTAGCGGGAGGTCTCGAGCAGTACTTC,CSVEKLAGGLEQYF
TRBV28,NA,NA,TRBJ2-1,TGTGCCAGCAGTTCCGAGTTTAATGAGCAGTTCTTC,CASSSEFNEQFF
TRBV20-1,NA,NA,TRBJ2-5,TGCAGTGCTAGAGGACTAGTCTACAATGAGCAGTACTTC,CSARGLVYNEQYF
TRBV27,NA,few,TRBJ2-3,TGTGCCAGCAGTTTTTCCCAGATAGGGGCGCAGTATTTT,CASSFSQIGAQYF
TRBV5-1,TRBD2,few,TRBJ2-1,TGCGCCAGCAGCCCTATAGCGGGATTCAACAATGAGCAGTTCTTC,CASSPIAGFNNEQFF
TRBV5-1,TRBD2,NA,TRBJ2-1,TGCGCCAGCAGGGTTTCAGGACTAGCGGGAGGGAGCTCCTACAATGAGCAGTTCTTC,CASRVSGLAGGSSYNEQFF
TRBV7-9,NA,few,TRBJ2-7,TGTGCCAGCAGCTTCGGTGACAGTACCTACGAGCAGTACTTC,CASSFGDSTYEQYF
TRBV7-9,NA,NA,TRBJ2-1,TGTGCCAGCAGCCCAGGCCCAGGGATTGATAATGAGCAGTTCTTC,CASSPGPGIDNEQFF
TRBV6-2/TRBV6-3,NA,NA,TRBJ2-7,TGTGCCAGCAGTCCTCCACGATTAAACGGGGAGCAGTACTTC,CASSPPRLNGEQYF
TRBV7-9,TRBD1,NA,TRBJ1-1,TGTGCCAGCAGCTTAGGTGCAGGGGGCGACTCTGAAGCTTTCTTT,CASSLGAGGDSEAFF
TRBV27,NA,NA,TRBJ1-2,TGTGCCAGCAGTTTTTCAGGGGCGGTCTATGGCTACACCTTC,CASSFSGAVYGYTF
TRBV20-1,NA,NA,TRBJ1-4,TGCAGTGCTCATAGTGCAACTAATGAAAAACTGTTTTTT,CSAHSATNEKLFF
TRBV20-1,NA,NA,TRBJ1-5,TGCAGTGCTAGAGGTAGGGGAGGGCAGCCCCAGCATTTT,CSARGRGGQPQHF
TRBV10-3,TRBD2,NA,TRBJ2-3,TGTGCCATCAATCCACTAGCGGGAGGGACAGATACGCAGTATTTT,CAINPLAGGTDTQYF
TRBV15,NA,few,TRBJ2-5,TGTGCCACCAGCAGAGGGGTGGCGAGAGAGACCCAGTACTTC,CATSRGVARETQYF
TRBV6-5,TRBD2,few,TRBJ2-3,TGTGCCAGCAGTTACAAATCGACTAGCGGCCTGAGCACAGATACGCAGTATTTT,CASSYKSTSGLSTDTQYF
TRBV4-3,NA,NA,TRBJ2-4,TGCGCCAGCAGCCAAGCAGGGTTCCCTATGTACTTC,CASSQAGFPMYF